The source of this T cell receptor beta chain is a study of blood T cell repertoires in COVID-19. Study-wide background: The origin of the acute and convalescent COVID-19 samples was the United States, Italy and Spain. Sources were T cells, B-cell-depleted T cells, or PBMCs; the material itself was cDNA or gDNA.

As handled by the study authors: How many nucleated cells were present was estimated from reference gene primer amplification. Generated by immunoSEQ multiplex PCR, the TCRdb table keeps only in-frame clones and is missing some. D and trimming come from the DNA, and the V and J calls and clone size come from that table. The sample has about 200,000 clones; more than 65% are singletons. The CDR3 loop spans 14 amino acids. The germline gives CDR1 SGHDN, CDR2 FVKESK. The germline V and J ends were trimmed by 4 bases and 2 bases, with 9 bases remaining between them. This receptor was obtained from a woman at least 80 years old with acute or convalescent COVID-19. The rearrangement joins TRBV14 to TRBJ1-3; D not resolved. Sequenced material: peripheral blood. The CDR3 sequence is CASSPRTTGNTIYF. CDR3 sequence (DNA): TGTGCCAGCAGCCCCAGAACAACTGGAAACACCATATATTTT.